This T cell receptor beta chain was documented in a study of shared clonotypes between healthy human individuals. Turning to the study itself: Every donor yielded three CD4 naive, three CD4 memory, two CD8 naive and one CD8 memory plate.

Naive CD8 cells were CD45RO-negative, positively selected for CCR7, excluding terminally differentiated effector memory CD45RA+ cells. The CDR3 length is 16 residues. The V and J ends lost 1 base and 0 bases, in that order; junction bases with no gene match: 4. The V gene's germline CDR1 is LNHNV and CDR2 YYDKDF (reference sequence). Data came from immunoSEQ multiplex PCR; TCRdb stores just in-frame clones and leaves some out. The sample holds over 2 million clones, 85% to 95% seen once. The clonotype comes from a man aged 18 to 29 in good health. Sequencing input: naive CD8+ T cells sorted from blood. The chain employs TRBV15 and TRBJ2-7, with TRBD2 matching over 9 bases. CDR3: CATSRASGIPSYEQYF. The CDR3 DNA sequence: TGTGCCACCAGCAGAGCTAGCGGGATCCCCTCCTACGAGCAGTACTTC.